A selection of T cell receptor beta chains follows, all from one sample in a study of vaccination effects on CD4 cells after COVID-19. No antigens are known for them. TCRdb keeps only in-frame clones here, not all; method: immunoSEQ multiplex PCR. The sample holds 25,000 to 30,000 clones, over 75% seen once. The sample was CD4+ T cells from PBMCs cultured with SARS-CoV-2 spike peptides, taken after COVID-19 vaccination. The receptors derive from a human donor who received a COVID-19 vaccine. Some clones in this sample may be carry-over from other donors' samples. The CDR3 runs from the conserved cysteine through the conserved F or W. A D gene is named only where the DNA matches it firmly.

J,D,V,CDR3
TRBJ1-1,.,TRBV6-5,CASWANTEAFF
TRBJ1-3,.,TRBV11-2,CASSFYLGSGNTIYF
TRBJ2-1,.,TRBV5-1,CASSLWGKQFF
TRBJ1-3,.,TRBV12-3/TRBV12-4,CASSSGNTIYF
TRBJ2-5,.,TRBV4-1,CASSQGGSEGIKTQYF
TRBJ2-3,.,TRBV18,CASSRARGTDTQYF
TRBJ1-1,TRBD1,TRBV7-7,CASSPWTGQNTEAFF
TRBJ2-3,.,TRBV9,CASSKRQFIGDTQYF
TRBJ1-5,TRBD1,TRBV6-2/TRBV6-3,CASSIDRDNQPQHF
TRBJ2-3,.,TRBV14,CASSQVQGGLTDTQYF
TRBJ2-1,.,TRBV7-2,CASSRDSTEPQFF
TRBJ2-5,.,TRBV11-2,CASSSPGIGETQYF
TRBJ1-5,.,TRBV6-5,CASKVEGDSNQPQHF
TRBJ1-2,TRBD1,TRBV2,CASSLGTAGGGYTF
TRBJ1-4,.,TRBV2,CASSGNPPGATNEKLFF
TRBJ1-2,.,TRBV4-3,CASSQDYYGYTF
TRBJ2-2,TRBD2,TRBV9,CASSAGLAGGNTGELFF
TRBJ2-1,TRBD2,TRBV5-1,CASSLGLAGGDEQFF
TRBJ2-1,.,TRBV5-1,CASSPGPSSYNEQFF
TRBJ1-2,TRBD1,TRBV5-1,CASSRMTGPAKGYTF
TRBJ1-5,.,TRBV24-1,CATSDRRYSNQPQHF
TRBJ1-5,TRBD1,TRBV28,CASSSRDRGLSNQPQHF
TRBJ2-2,.,TRBV6-2/TRBV6-3,CASSDETAISELFF
TRBJ2-1,TRBD2,TRBV28,CASSLRGLAPEQFF
TRBJ1-3,.,TRBV30,CAWSREQGNGNTIYF
TRBJ1-5,.,TRBV28,CASNGSNQPQHF
TRBJ2-6,.,TRBV5-1,CASSLQGNSGANVLTF
TRBJ2-1,.,TRBV5-1,CASSSRGRYNEQFF
TRBJ1-1,.,TRBV19,CASSIAGFYTEAFF
TRBJ2-3,TRBD2,TRBV3-1/TRBV3-2,CASSRSGGFSDTQYF
TRBJ1-3,.,TRBV29-1,CSVEGGWDTSGNTIYF
TRBJ1-4,.,TRBV6-2/TRBV6-3,CASSHRAAVGEKLFF
TRBJ1-5,.,TRBV11-2,CASSLVSLGTDSNQPQHF
TRBJ1-1,.,TRBV5-1,CASSLAGTGAETEAFF
TRBJ2-3,.,TRBV29-1,CSVVRGMGTDTQYF
TRBJ2-3,.,TRBV9,CASTKSERGPGTDTQYF
TRBJ1-2,.,TRBV6-4,CASSARRRRREGYTF
TRBJ2-3,.,TRBV29-1,CSVRGGGTFSTDTQYF
TRBJ2-6,.,TRBV5-6,CASSDRHSASVANVLTF
TRBJ2-5,.,TRBV5-6,CASSSVGRIQETQYF
TRBJ2-3,TRBD2,TRBV12-5,CASGGGLAGGVADTQYF
TRBJ2-1,.,TRBV4-1,CASSQDRAGPYNEQFF
TRBJ1-2,.,TRBV5-8,CASSLVVAKYGYTF
TRBJ2-3,.,TRBV18,CASSPLSMGDTQYF